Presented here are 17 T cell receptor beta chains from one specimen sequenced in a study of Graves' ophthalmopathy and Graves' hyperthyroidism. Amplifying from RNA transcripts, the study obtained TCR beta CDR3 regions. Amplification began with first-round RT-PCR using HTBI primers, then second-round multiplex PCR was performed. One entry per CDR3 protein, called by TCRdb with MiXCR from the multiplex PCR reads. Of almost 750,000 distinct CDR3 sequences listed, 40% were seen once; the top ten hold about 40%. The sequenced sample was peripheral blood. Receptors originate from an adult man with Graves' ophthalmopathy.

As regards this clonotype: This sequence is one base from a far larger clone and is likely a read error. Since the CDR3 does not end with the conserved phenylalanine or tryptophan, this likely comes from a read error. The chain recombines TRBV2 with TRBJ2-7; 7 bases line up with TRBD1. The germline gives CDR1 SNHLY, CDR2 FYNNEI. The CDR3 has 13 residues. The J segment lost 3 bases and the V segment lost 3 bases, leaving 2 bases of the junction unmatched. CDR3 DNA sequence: TGTGCCAGCAGTGAGGGGACAGACTACGAGCAGTACCTC. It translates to CASSEGTDYEQYL.

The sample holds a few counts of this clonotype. This chain's CDR3 is CASSSQGAPEAFF. CDR3 nucleotides: TGCGCCAGCAGCTCACAGGGGGCGCCTGAAGCTTTCTTT. The chain combines TRBV5-1 with TRBJ1-1; 9 nucleotides line up with TRBD1. Germline assignment: CDR1 SGHRS and CDR2 YFSETQ. Losses at the gene ends were 3 bases for V and 6 bases for J; bases not matched to a gene: 3. CDR3 size: 13 residues.

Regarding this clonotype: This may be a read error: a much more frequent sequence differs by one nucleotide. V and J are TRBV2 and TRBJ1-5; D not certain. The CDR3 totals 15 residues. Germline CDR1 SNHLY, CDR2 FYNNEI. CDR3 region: CAGSEVRSSNQPQHF. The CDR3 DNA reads TGTGCCGGCAGTGAAGTTAGGTCAAGTAATCAGCCCCAGCATTTT.

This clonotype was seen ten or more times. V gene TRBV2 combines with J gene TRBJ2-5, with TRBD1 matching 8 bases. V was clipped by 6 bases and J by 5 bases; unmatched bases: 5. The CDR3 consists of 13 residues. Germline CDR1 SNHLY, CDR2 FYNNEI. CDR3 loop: CASRPDRVETQYF. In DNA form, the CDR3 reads TGTGCCAGCAGACCGGACAGGGTTGAGACCCAGTACTTC. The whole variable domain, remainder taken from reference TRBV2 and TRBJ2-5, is EPEVTQTPSHQVTQMGQEVILRCVPISNHLYFYWYRQILGQKVEFLVSFYNNEISEKSEIFDDQFSVERPDGSNFTLKIRSTKLEDSAMYFCASRPDRVETQYFGPGTRLLVL.

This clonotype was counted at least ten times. CDR3 loop: CSVAGQGENYEQYF. The CDR3 DNA reads as TGCAGCGTTGCCGGACAGGGTGAAAACTACGAGCAGTACTTC. The V and J genes are TRBV29-1 and TRBJ2-7, with TRBD1 matching 8 bases. CDR1 is SQVTM, CDR2 ANQGSEA, per germline. V lost 4 bases, J lost 3 bases, and 8 bases stayed unmatched. The CDR3 runs to 14 residues.

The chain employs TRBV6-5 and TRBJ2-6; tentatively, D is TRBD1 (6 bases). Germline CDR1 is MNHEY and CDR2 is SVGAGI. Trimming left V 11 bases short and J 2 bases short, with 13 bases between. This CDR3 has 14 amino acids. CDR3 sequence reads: CACSGVPGANVLTF. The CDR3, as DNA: TGTGCCTGTTCAGGGGTCCCTGGGGCCAACGTCCTGACTTTC.

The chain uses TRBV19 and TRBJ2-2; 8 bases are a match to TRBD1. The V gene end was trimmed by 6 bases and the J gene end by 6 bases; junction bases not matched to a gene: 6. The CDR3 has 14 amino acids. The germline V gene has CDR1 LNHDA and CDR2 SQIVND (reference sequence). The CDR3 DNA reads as TGTGCCAGTAGAGAGCAGGGGGCTGCCGGGGAGCTGTTTTTT. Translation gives CASREQGAAGELFF.

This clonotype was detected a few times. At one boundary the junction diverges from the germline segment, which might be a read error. The CDR3 sequence is CASSEIPGTGNPGELFF. CDR3 DNA sequence: TGTGCCAGCAGCGAGATTCCCGGGACAGGGAACCCCGGGGAGCTGTTTTTT. J is TRBJ2-2 and V is TRBV9, with TRBD1 matching over 9 bases. Per the germline V gene, CDR1 is SGDLS and CDR2 is YYNGEE. The CDR3 extends over 17 amino acids.

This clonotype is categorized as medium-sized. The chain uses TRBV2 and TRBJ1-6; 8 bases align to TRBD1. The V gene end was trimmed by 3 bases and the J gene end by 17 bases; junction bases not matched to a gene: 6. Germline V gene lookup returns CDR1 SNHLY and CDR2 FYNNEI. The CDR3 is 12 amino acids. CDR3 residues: CASSEDRASFHF. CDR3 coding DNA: TGTGCCAGCAGTGAGGACAGGGCGTCTTTCCACTTT.

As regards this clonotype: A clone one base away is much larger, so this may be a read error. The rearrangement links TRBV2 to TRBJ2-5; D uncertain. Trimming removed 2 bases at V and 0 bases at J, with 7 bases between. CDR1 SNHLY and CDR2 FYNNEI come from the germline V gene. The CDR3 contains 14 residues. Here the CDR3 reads CASSEWQDQETQYF. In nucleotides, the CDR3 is TGTGCCAGCAGTGAATGGCAGGACCAAGAGACCCAGTACTTC.

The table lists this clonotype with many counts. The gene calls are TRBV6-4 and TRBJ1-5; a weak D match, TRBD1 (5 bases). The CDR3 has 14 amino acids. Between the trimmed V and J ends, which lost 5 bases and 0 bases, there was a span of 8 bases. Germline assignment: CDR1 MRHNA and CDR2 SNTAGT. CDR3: CASSRDHSNQPQHF. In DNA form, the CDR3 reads TGTGCCAGCAGTAGGGACCATAGCAATCAGCCCCAGCATTTT.

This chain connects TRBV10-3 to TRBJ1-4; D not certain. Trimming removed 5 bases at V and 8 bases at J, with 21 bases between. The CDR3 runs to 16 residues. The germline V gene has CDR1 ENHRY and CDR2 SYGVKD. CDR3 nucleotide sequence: TGTGCCATCAGTCTAGAACCCGGGAGTATCAAGGAAAAACTGTTTTTT. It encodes CAISLEPGSIKEKLFF.

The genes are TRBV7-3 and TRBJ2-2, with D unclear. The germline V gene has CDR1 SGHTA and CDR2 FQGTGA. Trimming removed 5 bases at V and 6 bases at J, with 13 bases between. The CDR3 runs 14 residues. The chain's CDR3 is CASSQKTAAGELFF. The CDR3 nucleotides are TGTGCCAGCAGCCAAAAGACGGCGGCCGGGGAGCTGTTTTTT.

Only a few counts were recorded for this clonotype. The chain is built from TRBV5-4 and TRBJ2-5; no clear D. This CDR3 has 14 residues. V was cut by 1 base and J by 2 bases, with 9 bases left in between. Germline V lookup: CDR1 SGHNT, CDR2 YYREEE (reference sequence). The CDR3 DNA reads TGTGCCAGCAGCTTGTCGGCTTTTCAAGAGACCCAGTACTTC. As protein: CASSLSAFQETQYF.

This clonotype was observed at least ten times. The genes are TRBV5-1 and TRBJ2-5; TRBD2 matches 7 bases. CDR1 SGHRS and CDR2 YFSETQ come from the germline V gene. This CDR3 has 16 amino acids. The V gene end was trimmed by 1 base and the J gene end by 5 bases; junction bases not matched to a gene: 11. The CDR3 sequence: CASSLSASGEVETQYF. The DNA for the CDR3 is TGCGCCAGCAGCTTGTCGGCAAGCGGGGAGGTGGAGACCCAGTACTTC.

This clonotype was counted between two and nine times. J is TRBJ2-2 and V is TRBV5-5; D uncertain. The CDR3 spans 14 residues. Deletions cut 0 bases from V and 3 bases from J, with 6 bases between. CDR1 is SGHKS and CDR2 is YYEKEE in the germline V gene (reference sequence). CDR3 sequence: CASSLEVYTGELFF. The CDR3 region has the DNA TGTGCCAGCAGCTTGGAGGTTTACACCGGGGAGCTGTTTTTT.

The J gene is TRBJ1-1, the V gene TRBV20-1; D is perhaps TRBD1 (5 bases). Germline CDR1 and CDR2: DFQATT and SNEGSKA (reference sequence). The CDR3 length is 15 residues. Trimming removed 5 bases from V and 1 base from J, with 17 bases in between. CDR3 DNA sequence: TGCAGTGCTGCCTCTTCCGGGACGGAGAACACTGAAGCTTTCTTT. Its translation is CSAASSGTENTEAFF.